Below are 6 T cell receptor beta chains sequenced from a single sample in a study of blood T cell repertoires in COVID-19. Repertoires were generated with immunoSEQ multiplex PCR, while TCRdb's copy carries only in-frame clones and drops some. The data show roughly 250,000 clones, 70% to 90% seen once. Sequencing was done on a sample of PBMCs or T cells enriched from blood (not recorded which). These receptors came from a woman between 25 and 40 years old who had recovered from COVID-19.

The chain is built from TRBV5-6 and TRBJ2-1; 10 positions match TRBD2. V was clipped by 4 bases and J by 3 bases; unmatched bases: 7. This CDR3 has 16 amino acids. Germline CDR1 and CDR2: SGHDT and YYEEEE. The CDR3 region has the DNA TGTGCCAGCAGCCTTGAGACTAGCGGGTACTACAATGAGCAGTTCTTC. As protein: CASSLETSGYYNEQFF.

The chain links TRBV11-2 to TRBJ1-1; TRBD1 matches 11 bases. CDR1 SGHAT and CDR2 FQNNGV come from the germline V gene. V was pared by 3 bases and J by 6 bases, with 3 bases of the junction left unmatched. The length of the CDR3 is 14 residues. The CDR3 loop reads CASSFPGQGAEAFF. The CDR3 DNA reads TGTGCCAGCAGCTTCCCGGGACAGGGGGCTGAAGCTTTCTTT.

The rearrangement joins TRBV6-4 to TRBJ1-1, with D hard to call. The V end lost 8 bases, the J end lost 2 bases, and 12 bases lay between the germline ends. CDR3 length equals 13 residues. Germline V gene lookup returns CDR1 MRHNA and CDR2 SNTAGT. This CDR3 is CASRVEANTEAFF. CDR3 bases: TGTGCCAGCCGGGTGGAGGCAAACACTGAAGCTTTCTTT.

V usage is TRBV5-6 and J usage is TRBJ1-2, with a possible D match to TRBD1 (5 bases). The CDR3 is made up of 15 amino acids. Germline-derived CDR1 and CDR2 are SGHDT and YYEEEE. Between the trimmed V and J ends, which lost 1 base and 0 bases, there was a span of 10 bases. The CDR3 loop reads CASSLRQSANYGYTF. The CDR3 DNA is TGTGCCAGCAGCTTGCGACAGTCTGCTAACTATGGCTACACCTTC.

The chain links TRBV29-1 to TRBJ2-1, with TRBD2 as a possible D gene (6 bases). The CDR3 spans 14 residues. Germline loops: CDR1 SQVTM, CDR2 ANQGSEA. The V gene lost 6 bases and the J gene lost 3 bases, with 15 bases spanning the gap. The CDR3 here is CSVVTRRGYNEQFF. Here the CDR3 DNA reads TGCAGCGTAGTCACTAGGAGGGGCTACAATGAGCAGTTCTTC.

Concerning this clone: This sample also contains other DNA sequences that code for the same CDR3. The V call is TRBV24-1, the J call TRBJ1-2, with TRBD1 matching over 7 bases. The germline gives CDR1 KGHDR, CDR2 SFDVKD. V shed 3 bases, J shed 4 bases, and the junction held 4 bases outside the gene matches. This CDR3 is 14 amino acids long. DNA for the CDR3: TGTGCCACCAGTGATCCCGGGACAGCCTATGGCTACACCTTC. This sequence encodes CATSDPGTAYGYTF.